These T cell receptor beta chains were read from a single sample in a study of blood T cell repertoires in COVID-19. Only in-frame clones appear in the TCRdb table, and some are missing; sequencing was by immunoSEQ multiplex PCR. The profile shows about 67,000 clones, 70% to 90% of them singletons. Sample: peripheral blood. The receptors were gathered from an elderly woman with acute or convalescent COVID-19. The CDR3 runs from the conserved cysteine through the conserved F or W. The order of the fields is clone size, V gene, J gene, D gene, CDR3 protein, CDR3 DNA. D genes are given only for firm matches. Expanded clones get a size class; other rows say once, few or many, or leave the size out.

abundance: -; v_gene: TRBV5-4; j_gene: TRBJ2-1; d_gene: -; CDR3aa: CASSPGGLNEQFF; CDR3nt: TGTGCCAGCAGCCCCGGGGGGCTCAATGAGCAGTTCTTC
abundance: -; v_gene: TRBV9; j_gene: TRBJ1-2; d_gene: TRBD1; CDR3aa: CASSIRQGNYGYTF; CDR3nt: TGTGCCAGCAGCATAAGACAGGGCAACTATGGCTACACCTTC
abundance: -; v_gene: TRBV18; j_gene: TRBJ1-2; d_gene: -; CDR3aa: CASSPSRRGQTLDGYTF; CDR3nt: TGTGCCAGCTCACCCTCGCGTCGCGGACAGACCCTTGATGGCTACACCTTC
abundance: -; v_gene: TRBV7-9; j_gene: TRBJ1-6; d_gene: -; CDR3aa: CASSSLSNSPLHF; CDR3nt: TGTGCCAGCAGCTCACTTAGCAATTCACCCCTCCACTTT
abundance: -; v_gene: TRBV10-3; j_gene: TRBJ2-5; d_gene: -; CDR3aa: CAISELRQTQYF; CDR3nt: TGTGCCATCAGTGAACTTCGCCAGACCCAGTACTTC
abundance: -; v_gene: TRBV18; j_gene: TRBJ2-7; d_gene: TRBD1; CDR3aa: CASSPVGDRGVGEQYF; CDR3nt: TGTGCCAGCTCACCAGTTGGGGACAGGGGAGTAGGCGAGCAGTACTTC
abundance: -; v_gene: TRBV7-9; j_gene: TRBJ2-7; d_gene: TRBD1; CDR3aa: CASSPLPGGSPSYEQYF; CDR3nt: TGTGCCAGCAGCCCTTTACCAGGGGGCTCTCCGTCCTACGAGCAGTACTTC
abundance: -; v_gene: TRBV11-2; j_gene: TRBJ1-4; d_gene: TRBD1; CDR3aa: CASSPGGQGLSEKLFF; CDR3nt: TGTGCCAGCAGCCCGGGGGGACAGGGTCTGAGTGAAAAACTGTTTTTT
abundance: -; v_gene: TRBV7-2; j_gene: TRBJ1-6; d_gene: -; CDR3aa: CASSPPGNSPLHF; CDR3nt: TGTGCCAGCAGCCCCCCGGGAAATTCACCCCTCCACTTT
abundance: -; v_gene: TRBV19; j_gene: TRBJ1-6; d_gene: -; CDR3aa: CASSPRTETNSPLHF; CDR3nt: TGTGCCAGTAGTCCTCGGACAGAAACTAATTCACCCCTCCACTTT
abundance: -; v_gene: TRBV3-1/TRBV3-2; j_gene: TRBJ1-1; d_gene: TRBD1; CDR3aa: CASSQVRGMTEAFF; CDR3nt: TGTGCCAGCAGCCAAGTCAGGGGGATGACTGAAGCTTTCTTT
abundance: -; v_gene: TRBV5-1; j_gene: TRBJ2-5; d_gene: -; CDR3aa: CASSSGSETQYF; CDR3nt: TGCGCCAGCAGCTCAGGGTCAGAGACCCAGTACTTC
abundance: few; v_gene: TRBV5-4; j_gene: TRBJ1-1; d_gene: -; CDR3aa: CASTAGGNTEAFF; CDR3nt: TGTGCCAGCACCGCCGGGGGGAACACTGAAGCTTTCTTT
abundance: -; v_gene: TRBV19; j_gene: TRBJ2-6; d_gene: TRBD2; CDR3aa: CASIGTSELSGANVLTF; CDR3nt: TGTGCCAGTATCGGGACTAGCGAACTCTCTGGGGCCAACGTCCTGACTTTC
abundance: -; v_gene: TRBV10-1; j_gene: TRBJ2-2; d_gene: TRBD1; CDR3aa: CASRDRGTGELFF; CDR3nt: TGCGCCAGCCGGGACAGGGGCACCGGGGAGCTGTTTTTT
abundance: -; v_gene: TRBV24-1; j_gene: TRBJ1-2; d_gene: -; CDR3aa: CATGDGAGNYGYTF; CDR3nt: TGTGCCACTGGAGATGGGGCTGGGAACTATGGCTACACCTTC